This TCR beta chain was retrieved from a study of early T cells in non-severe SARS-CoV-2 infection. The V and J ends lost 7 bases and 4 bases respectively, with 15 bases between them. CDR3 length equals 14 residues. Germline assignment: CDR1 MNHEY and CDR2 SMNVEV (reference sequence). In this sample, this clonotype turned up many times. Its antigen is as yet unknown. Attachment of unique molecular identifiers to individual cDNA molecules was performed. TCRdb recomputed calls from the 5' RACE reads with MiXCR, one row per CDR3 protein. Among roughly 66,000 distinct CDR3 sequences listed, approximately 8.3% were seen once. Study observations and caveats: There was a bias toward anti-spike CD8 responses in VDJdb matching, which missed private and CD4 specificities.

This chain uses TRBV27 with TRBJ2-3; the D gene is possibly TRBD2 (6 bases). The sample comprised whole blood. The clonotype comes from an adult who was a healthcare worker with PCR-confirmed SARS-CoV-2 infection or an uninfected control (not recorded which). CDR3 region: CASKVQGRPDTQYF. The DNA of the CDR3 is TGTGCCAGCAAAGTTCAAGGGAGGCCAGATACGCAGTATTTT.